The 8 T cell receptor beta chains below come from one sample, sequenced in a study of human T cells and chemical hapten exposure. Time point: patch test 1, 2 weeks after DPC sensitization. The treatment: therapeutic diphenylcyclopropenone sensitization with weekly scalp DPC. MiXCR, run by TCRdb on the RACE reads, gives a single entry per CDR3 protein. The table lists about 80,000 distinct CDR3 sequences, 10% of them singletons. Sample: whole blood, taken in connection with sensitization to the hapten diphenylcyclopropenone (DPC). These receptors all stem from a woman in her forties or fifties with alopecia areata. Some clones in this sample may be carry-over from other donors' samples.

V is TRBV30 and J is TRBJ1-2; D ambiguous. Trimming took 5 bases from V and 5 from J, leaving 15 bases between them. The germline gives CDR1 GTSNPN, CDR2 SVGIG (reference sequence). The CDR3 extends over 13 amino acids. The CDR3 loop reads CAWRRGSGYGYTF. The CDR3 coding sequence is TGTGCCTGGCGGAGAGGCTCTGGGTATGGCTACACCTTC.

This clonotype was observed at least ten times. The chain is built from TRBV7-3 and TRBJ2-3, with unresolved D. Germline loops: CDR1 SGHTA, CDR2 FQGTGA. V was cut by 7 bases and J by 4 bases, with 18 bases left in between. This CDR3 has 15 amino acids. This CDR3 is CASTLNPDRPDTQYF. The CDR3 DNA reads as TGTGCCAGCACCCTAAACCCTGACCGCCCAGATACGCAGTATTTT.

The DNA of the CDR3 is TGTGCCAGCAGTTCCTCAGGGGGCACTTCCAAGCCCCAGCATTTT. Translated: CASSSSGGTSKPQHF. This chain joins TRBV6-5 and TRBJ1-5; 8 nucleotides match TRBD1. CDR1 and CDR2 (germline): MNHEY, SVGAGI. V gave up 4 bases and J gave up 8 bases; unmatched junction bases: 10. The CDR3 is 15 residues long.

The chain combines TRBV24-1 with TRBJ2-1; D ambiguous. V lost 4 bases, J lost 7 bases, and 4 bases lay in between. This CDR3 has 11 amino acids. Germline V gene sequence: CDR1 KGHDR, CDR2 SFDVKD. The CDR3 sequence: CATSEVNEQFF. CDR3 DNA: TGTGCCACCAGTGAGGTGAATGAGCAGTTCTTC.

This clonotype was observed many times. The V gene is TRBV11-2, the J gene TRBJ2-1; D gene ambiguous. CDR3 length: 13 residues. Germline assignment: CDR1 SGHAT and CDR2 FQNNGV. The V end lost 0 bases, the J end lost 5 bases, and 5 bases lay between the germline ends. CDR3: CASSLDRNNEQFF. The CDR3 nucleotides are TGTGCCAGCAGCTTAGATCGTAACAATGAGCAGTTCTTC.

The J gene is TRBJ2-7, the V gene TRBV29-1; the D gene is possibly TRBD2 (6 bases). Germline CDR1 reads SQVTM; CDR2 reads ANQGSEA. The CDR3 is 13 residues long. Deletions cut 7 bases from V and 3 bases from J, with 16 bases between. The CDR3 DNA is TGCAGCGGTTCCCAGGGACTGAACTACGAGCAGTACTTC. Residues: CSGSQGLNYEQYF.

The sample holds many counts of this clonotype. The chain carries TRBV28 and TRBJ2-7; TRBD1 might be the D (5 bases). This CDR3 is 12 amino acids long. Deletions cut 7 bases from V and 0 bases from J, with 7 bases between. Germline values: CDR1 MDHEN, CDR2 SYDVKM. CDR3 amino acids: CASTGPSYEQYF. The CDR3 bases are TGTGCCAGCACAGGGCCCTCCTACGAGCAGTACTTC.

The chain joins TRBV7-9 to TRBJ1-2; 10 nucleotides agree with TRBD1. CDR3 length: 15 residues. Unmatched junction bases numbered 5, after V lost 0 bases and J lost 7 bases. Germline V gives CDR1 SEHNR, CDR2 FQNEAQ (reference sequence). In nucleotides, the CDR3 is TGTGCCAGCAGCTTAGCAGGGGACAGGGGCCGTGGCTACACCTTC. Its protein product is CASSLAGDRGRGYTF.